This T cell receptor (beta chain) was identified in a study of tumor-infiltrating lymphocytes in primary liver carcinoma. Study-wide background: Donors had hepatocellular carcinoma or combined HCC and intrahepatic cholangiocarcinoma. Tumor stage was T1-T3 N0M0, and tumor size was roughly 4 to 10 cm across. Roughly 3.65 to 7.5 million productive TCRbeta reads were obtained per sample, with similar numbers across tissue types.

Regarding this clonotype: Its antigen is still unknown. Its ends do not fully match the called genes, so a read error is possible.

Germline V CDR1 and CDR2: SGHAT, FQNNGV. CDR3 length: 19 amino acids. Study results and limitations: Researchers found tumor-adjacent and tumor-blood pairs overlapped less than tumor region pairs.

Between roughly 17 and 30 mg of unsorted bulk tissue served as the source from which RNA and DNA were co-extracted. Starting from approximately 470 ng of total RNA, TCR beta cDNA was produced with a primer in the constant region. Three-round nested multiplex PCR performed with slightly modified ARM-PCR produced the TCR beta libraries. Running around 9 cycles apiece, the first two PCR rounds relied on TRBV1-TRBV30 forward primers together with a C-beta reverse primer. TCRdb re-called the multiplex PCR reads with MiXCR, one entry per CDR3 protein. The data show fewer than 85,000 distinct CDR3 sequences, about three quarters seen once.

The chain carries TRBV11-2 and TRBJ2-1; unclear D gene. The clonotype originates from a middle-aged man with primary liver carcinoma and hepatitis B virus infection. Sequenced: tumor-adjacent normal liver tissue. This CDR3 reads CASSLDERFCETLYNGQFF. The CDR3, as DNA: TGTGCCAGCAGCTTAGATGAGCGATTCTGCGAGACCCTTTACAATGGGCAGTTCTTC.